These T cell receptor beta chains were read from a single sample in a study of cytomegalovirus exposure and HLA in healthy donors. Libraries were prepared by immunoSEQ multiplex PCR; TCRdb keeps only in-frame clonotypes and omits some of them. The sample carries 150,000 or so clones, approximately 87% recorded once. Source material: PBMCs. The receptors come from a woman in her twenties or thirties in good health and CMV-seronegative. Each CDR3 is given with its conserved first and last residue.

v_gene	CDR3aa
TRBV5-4	CASSLQGDRKLFF
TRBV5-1	CASSLGAGKETQYF
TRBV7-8	CASSAQGTEAFF
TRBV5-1	CASSAGQGRWEQYF
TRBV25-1	CASSTGTENTGELFF
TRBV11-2	CASSLGLAGVNEQFF
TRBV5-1	CASSRGQLNTEAFF
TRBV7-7	CASSLVFPQGWSGNTIYF
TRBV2	CASSEGLAGGPGKRDTQYF
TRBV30	CAWKLAGITGELFF
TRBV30	CAWSVGRVTASPLHF
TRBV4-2	CASSQQGPSGGADTQYF
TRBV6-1	CASRMQGYEQYF